This TCR beta chain appears in the sequencing data of a study of blood T cell repertoires in COVID-19. The overall study: Whether acute or convalescent, the COVID-19 samples came from the United States, Italy and Spain. PBMCs, B-cell-depleted T cells, or T cells were the source of the cDNA or gDNA that made up the material.

The CDR3 runs to 12 residues. Germline V CDR1 and CDR2: SNHLY, FYNNEI. A word on this clone: The junction departs from germline at one end; a sequencing error may be responsible.

Per the original data handling: Reference gene primer amplification yielded estimated nucleated cell counts. The assay was immunoSEQ multiplex PCR, and TCRdb's table has in-frame clones only and misses some. Clone size and V and J calls were adopted from that table, with D and trimming inferred from the DNA. The table includes around 230,000 clones, 80% to 85% detected once. The source is a woman aged 60-75 years with active or convalescent COVID-19. The chain carries TRBV2 and TRBJ1-1; D gene uncertain. Specimen: peripheral blood. CDR3 amino acids: CASSRKNAEAFF. The CDR3 nucleotides read TGTGCCAGCAGCAGAAAGAACGCTGAAGCTTTCTTT.